Following are 21 T cell receptor beta chains from one sample sequenced in a study of T-cell memory formation after mild COVID-19. Each CDR3 protein is one row after TCRdb ran MiXCR on the 5' RACE reads. The table shows around 400,000 distinct CDR3 sequences, with roughly 24% occurring only once. Sequencing input: PBMCs or a T cell subset sorted from them (not recorded which). The receptors were sampled from an adult woman who had mild COVID-19 (a few samples of this study predate the infection). Cell type and time point are not known.

This clonotype came up a few times. The rearrangement links TRBV5-5 to TRBJ2-5; TRBD2 matches at 10 bases. The CDR3 runs to 20 residues. V was clipped by 3 bases and J by 0 bases; unmatched bases: 17. Germline assignment: CDR1 SGHKS and CDR2 YYEKEE (reference sequence). The CDR3 protein is CASSSTWSGGAGVNQETQYF. The DNA for the CDR3 is TGTGCCAGCAGCTCCACGTGGAGCGGGGGGGCCGGCGTAAACCAAGAGACCCAGTACTTC.

A few counts support this clonotype. V gene TRBV5-5 combines with J gene TRBJ2-1; the match to TRBD2 covers 8 bases. From germline, CDR1 is SGHKS and CDR2 YYEKEE (reference sequence). V lost 2 bases, J lost 5 bases, and 12 bases stayed unmatched. The CDR3 is 17 amino acids. CDR3 amino acids: CASSFVTRAGANNEQFF. As DNA, the CDR3 is TGTGCCAGCAGCTTCGTAACTCGAGCGGGGGCTAACAATGAGCAGTTCTTC.

In its sample, this clonotype was seen a few times. Here the CDR3 DNA reads TGTGCCAGCACCCCTGGGTGGAGGGACCACGAGCAGTACTTC. This sequence encodes CASTPGWRDHEQYF. The chain joins TRBV25-1 to TRBJ2-7, with D possibly being TRBD2 (6 bases). The CDR3 extends over 14 amino acids. Germline CDR1 reads MGHDK; CDR2 reads SYGVNS. The V gene lost 7 bases and the J gene lost 5 bases, with 18 bases spanning the gap.

This clonotype was recorded many times. The chain joins TRBV7-2 to TRBJ2-3; 7 bases align to TRBD1. Germline assignment: CDR1 SGHTA and CDR2 FQGNSA. V gave up 3 bases and J gave up 0 bases; unmatched junction bases: 3. The CDR3 has 15 amino acids. The CDR3 coding sequence is TGTGCCAGCAGCTTCACAGGGGTTAGCACAGATACGCAGTATTTT. This encodes CASSFTGVSTDTQYF.

Only a few counts were recorded for this clonotype. The CDR3: CASSFSSGASDTQYF. The CDR3 bases are TGTGCCAGCAGCTTTTCTAGCGGGGCCTCGGATACGCAGTATTTT. The chain carries TRBV7-6 and TRBJ2-3; 9 bases agree with TRBD2. Trimming at V came to 3 bases and at J to 6 bases, leaving 7 bases not matched to a gene. CDR1 is SGHVS and CDR2 is FNYEAQ in the germline V gene. CDR3 size: 15 residues. Full variable domain (remainder filled in from reference TRBV7-6 and TRBJ2-3): GAGVSQSPRYKVTKRGQDVALRCDPISGHVSLYWYRQALGQGPEFLTYFNYEAQQDKSGLPNDRFSAERPEGSISTLTIQRTEQRDSAMYRCASSFSSGASDTQYFGPGTRLTVL.

This clonotype appeared a few times. The V and J genes are TRBV12-3 or TRBV12-4 and TRBJ2-6; 7 bases are a match to TRBD1. Trimming cost V 2 bases and J 0 bases; bases outside gene matches: 7. The CDR3 extends over 18 amino acids. The CDR3 here is CASSLSSGGTSGANVLTF. The DNA for the CDR3 is TGTGCCAGCAGTTTATCCTCAGGGGGAACCTCTGGGGCCAACGTCCTGACTTTC.

This chain connects TRBV5-1 to TRBJ2-3; possible D gene TRBD1, 6 bases. V lost 5 bases, J lost 2 bases, and 12 bases lay in between. The CDR3 spans 14 residues. Germline values: CDR1 SGHRS, CDR2 YFSETQ. The CDR3, as DNA: TGCGCCAGCAGAAACAGGGACCTCACAGATACGCAGTATTTT. Encoded protein: CASRNRDLTDTQYF.

The chain links TRBV20-1 to TRBJ1-6; D not resolved. The germline V and J ends were trimmed by 3 bases and 10 bases, with 19 bases remaining between them. Per the germline V gene, CDR1 is DFQATT and CDR2 is SNEGSKA (reference sequence). CDR3 length: 15 amino acids. The CDR3 nucleotides are TGCAGTGCTAGTCGGCCAGGCTCGTTAGCATCACCCCTCCACTTT. Protein: CSASRPGSLASPLHF.

This chain uses TRBV11-2 with TRBJ2-7; 7 positions agree with TRBD1. The CDR3 has 14 amino acids. CDR1 and CDR2 (germline): SGHAT, FQNNGV. V lost 5 bases, J lost 7 bases, and 11 bases stayed unmatched. The CDR3 protein is CASSILRTGREQYF. The CDR3 bases are TGTGCCAGCAGCATTCTCCGGACAGGACGGGAGCAGTACTTC.

The genes are TRBV6-4 and TRBJ2-2, with 8 bases identical to TRBD2. With V trimmed by 0 bases and J by 6 bases, 6 bases remained unmatched. Germline values: CDR1 MRHNA, CDR2 SNTAGT. The CDR3 covers 16 residues. For the CDR3, the DNA is TGTGCCAGCAGTGACTCGGGACTAGGAGTCGCCGGGGAGCTGTTTTTT. Its translation is CASSDSGLGVAGELFF.

This clonotype was counted between two and nine times. The chain employs TRBV5-1 and TRBJ2-1; 15 nucleotides agree with TRBD2. The CDR3 totals 16 residues. V dropped 2 bases and J dropped 7; count of bases not matched to a gene: 4. Germline V CDR1 and CDR2: SGHRS, YFSETQ. CDR3 in DNA: TGCGCCAGCAGCTTTACCGGGACTAGCGGGGGGAATGAGCAGTTCTTC. Translating gives CASSFTGTSGGNEQFF.

The chain carries TRBV20-1 and TRBJ2-7; tentatively, D is TRBD2 (6 bases). This CDR3 is built from 13 residues. Germline V CDR1 and CDR2: DFQATT, SNEGSKA (reference sequence). V dropped 6 bases and J dropped 6 bases, with 18 bases sitting between them. CDR3 region: CSAFSGREVEQYF. The CDR3 DNA sequence: TGCAGTGCCTTCAGCGGGCGCGAGGTCGAGCAGTACTTC.

Remarks on this clonotype: One end of the junction varies from germline; a read error may be responsible. The V call is TRBV29-1, the J call TRBJ2-1, with 7 bases matching TRBD2. There are 9 residues in the CDR3. Germline V lookup: CDR1 SQVTM, CDR2 ANQGSEA. This CDR3 is CSGEEGGLF. The CDR3 DNA reads TGCAGCGGTGAGGAGGGAGGGCTCTTC.

This rearrangement joins TRBV2 to TRBJ1-5, with a weak D call TRBD1 (6 bases). Per germline, CDR1 SNHLY and CDR2 FYNNEI. This CDR3 has 12 residues. Trimming stripped 6 bases from V and 7 bases from J, with 10 bases between. The CDR3: CASSRDTQPQHF. The CDR3 DNA sequence: TGTGCCAGCAGCCGGGACACACAGCCCCAGCATTTT.

The chain uses TRBV24-1 and TRBJ2-1; possibly TRBD2 for D (5 bases). Germline loops: CDR1 KGHDR, CDR2 SFDVKD. Trimming removed 3 bases at V and 4 bases at J, with 15 bases between. The CDR3 totals 16 residues. Here the CDR3 DNA reads TGTGCCACCAGTGATCCTAGACGGACGGGATACAATGAGCAGTTCTTC. Translating it yields CATSDPRRTGYNEQFF.

The gene calls are TRBV5-6 and TRBJ2-5, with 8 bases aligning to TRBD1. J gave up 1 base and V 5 bases, and 4 bases lay outside the gene matches. Looked up from germline, CDR1 is SGHDT and CDR2 is YYEEEE. CDR3 length: 14 amino acids. This CDR3 is CASRRQGTQETQYF. DNA for the CDR3: TGTGCCAGCAGGAGACAGGGGACCCAAGAGACCCAGTACTTC. The full variable domain, with the rest looked up from reference TRBV5-6 and TRBJ2-5, is DAGVTQSPTHLIKTRGQQVTLRCSPKSGHDTVSWYQQALGQGPQFIFQYYEEEERQRGNFPDRFSGHQFPNYSSELNVNALLLGDSALYLCASRRQGTQETQYFGPGTRLLVL.

The rearrangement uses TRBV6-5 and TRBJ1-1; D gene uncertain. The V and J ends lost 6 bases and 1 base respectively, with 9 bases between them. The CDR3 is made up of 13 amino acids. Germline values: CDR1 MNHEY, CDR2 SVGAGI. CDR3 coding DNA: TGTGCCAGCAGGTCGGACTCGAACACTGAAGCTTTCTTT. It specifies CASRSDSNTEAFF.

This clonotype was seen only a few times. The CDR3: CASSPDSSPTYEQYF. In DNA, the CDR3 is TGTGCCAGCAGCCCCGACTCGTCCCCTACCTACGAGCAGTACTTC. The rearrangement uses TRBV9 and TRBJ2-7; D remains ambiguous. CDR3 size: 15 residues. Germline CDR1 reads SGDLS; CDR2 reads YYNGEE. The germline V and J ends were trimmed by 4 bases and 2 bases, with 16 bases remaining between them.

The V call is TRBV20-1, the J call TRBJ2-5, with a tentative D call TRBD1 (5 bases). The CDR3 has 15 residues. The V and J ends lost 3 bases and 1 base respectively, with 15 bases between them. In germline, CDR1 is DFQATT, CDR2 SNEGSKA (reference sequence). Here the CDR3 reads CSARLGRTFQETQYF. CDR3 sequence (DNA): TGCAGTGCTAGGCTAGGGCGGACATTCCAAGAGACCCAGTACTTC.

With regard to this clonotype: The junction does not match germline at one end; this may be a read error. This chain links TRBV12-3 or TRBV12-4 with TRBJ1-4; 9 bases are shared with TRBD1. This CDR3 is 13 amino acids long. CDR3 coding DNA: TGTGCCAGCAGTGGACTGGCGGGACAGGGTCCTCTTTTT. It translates to CASSGLAGQGPLF.

This clonotype appeared many times. The J gene is TRBJ2-1, the V gene TRBV7-3, with D tentatively TRBD1 or TRBD2 (5 bases each). Trimming pared 3 bases from V and 3 bases from J, leaving 6 bases between. Germline V CDR1 and CDR2: SGHTA, FQGTGA. There are 13 residues in the CDR3. This CDR3 reads CASSFGGYNEQFF. The CDR3 DNA reads as TGTGCCAGCAGCTTTGGGGGCTACAATGAGCAGTTCTTC.